The clone carrying this TCR beta chain has at least ten counts. Its target is unknown. Amplified TCR beta CDR3 regions were obtained using RNA transcripts as template. HTBI primers primed a first-round RT-PCR, and a second-round multiplex PCR followed. TCRdb itself ran the multiplex PCR reads through MiXCR, one entry per CDR3 protein. The sample yields approximately 460,000 distinct CDR3 sequences, approximately 15% seen once. This record comes from a study of Graves' ophthalmopathy and Graves' hyperthyroidism. General study findings and limits: Appearing in blood as well were most expanded thyroid clonotypes above 0.001 frequency.

Per the germline V gene, CDR1 is SGHRS and CDR2 is YFSETQ. The germline V and J ends were trimmed by 2 bases and 1 base, with 15 bases remaining between them. The CDR3 consists of 16 residues. Under 3 months in duration, the ophthalmopathy in affected donors had moderate-to-severe activity, CAS ≥3 and NOSPECS ≥4. The PBMCs originated from more than 8 ml of fresh peripheral blood. This chain connects TRBV5-1 to TRBJ2-5, with TRBD2 as a possible D gene (5 bases). The sequence was collected from a young woman with Graves' ophthalmopathy. Material: blood. CDR3 protein: CASSLGSTRAQETQYF. The DNA of the CDR3 is TGCGCCAGCAGCTTAGGATCCACTAGAGCCCAAGAGACCCAGTACTTC.